The 17 T cell receptor beta chains given below trace back to one sample, sequenced in a study of T-cell reconstitution after alpha-beta-depleted transplantation in children. For TCRbeta, the library was prepared with unique molecular identifiers. TCRdb ran MiXCR on the PCR reads and lists one entry per CDR3 protein. This table has some 240,000 distinct CDR3 sequences, more than 7.5% appearing once. The material was PBMCs from the stem cell graft donor, obtained from the stem cell graft. These TCRs come from a human donor who donated a stem cell graft to a child with SCID.

The table lists this clonotype with many counts. The chain uses TRBV4-3 and TRBJ2-3; TRBD2 matches at 8 bases. J gave up 8 bases and V 0 bases, and 13 bases lay outside the gene matches. CDR1 is LGHNA, CDR2 YSLEER, per germline. This CDR3 is 17 amino acids long. The CDR3 spells CASSQDFSAGGGVTQYF. DNA of the CDR3: TGCGCCAGCAGCCAAGATTTTAGTGCGGGGGGCGGGGTTACGCAGTATTTT.

In its sample, this clonotype was seen a few times. V usage is TRBV6-6 and J usage is TRBJ2-1, with D unclear. Germline V gene sequence: CDR1 MNHNY, CDR2 SVGAGI (reference sequence). The germline V and J ends were trimmed by 0 bases and 12 bases, with 12 bases remaining between them. This CDR3 is built from 13 residues. The CDR3 loop reads CASSYSRASLQFF. The CDR3 nucleotides are TGTGCCAGCAGTTACTCGAGAGCGAGTCTGCAGTTCTTC.

This clonotype has a count of ten or more. The chain couples TRBV29-1 to TRBJ2-7; D ambiguous. V was pared by 0 bases and J by 1 base, with 16 bases between. The length of the CDR3 is 16 residues. The germline gives CDR1 SQVTM, CDR2 ANQGSEA. CDR3 nucleotides: TGCAGCGTTGAAGATAAGTTTGGCTCGCCTTCCTACGAGCAGTACTTC. It encodes CSVEDKFGSPSYEQYF.

This clonotype has ten or more counts. This rearrangement joins TRBV2 to TRBJ1-5; no reliable D call. Germline V gene data show CDR1 as SNHLY and CDR2 as FYNNEI. Trimming pared 1 base from V and 5 bases from J, leaving 9 bases between. The CDR3 extends over 14 amino acids. CDR3: CASSEGSSHQPQHF. CDR3 nucleotides: TGTGCCAGCAGTGAAGGGTCCAGTCATCAGCCCCAGCATTTT. The full variable domain, rest sourced from reference TRBV2 and TRBJ1-5, is EPEVTQTPSHQVTQMGQEVILRCVPISNHLYFYWYRQILGQKVEFLVSFYNNEISEKSEIFDDQFSVERPDGSNFTLKIRSTKLEDSAMYFCASSEGSSHQPQHFGDGTRLSIL.

This clonotype was seen repeatedly, ten times or more. CDR3 nucleotide sequence: TGTGCCAGCACCCCTCCGGCCTATAATTCACCCCTCCACTTT. Its translation: CASTPPAYNSPLHF. The rearrangement uses TRBV7-2 and TRBJ1-6; D is ambiguous. V gave up 7 bases and J gave up 2 bases, with 9 bases separating them. CDR1 is SGHTA, CDR2 FQGNSA, per germline. The CDR3 sequence is 14 residues long. The full variable domain, with the rest looked up from reference TRBV7-2 and TRBJ1-6, is GAGVSQSPSNKVTEKGKDVELRCDPISGHTALYWYRQSLGQGLEFLIYFQGNSAPDKSGLPSDRFSAERTGGSVSTLTIQRTQQEDSAVYLCASTPPAYNSPLHFGNGTRLTVT.

In its sample, this clonotype was seen a few times. V gene TRBV5-4 combines with J gene TRBJ1-2; no clear D. CDR3 length: 19 amino acids. Trimming stripped 0 bases from V and 1 base from J, with 22 bases between. CDR1 SGHNT and CDR2 YYREEE come from the germline V gene (reference sequence). CDR3 protein: CASSLVELTPTFLNYGYTF. CDR3 nucleotide sequence: TGTGCCAGCAGCTTGGTGGAGCTAACACCTACCTTCCTTAACTATGGCTACACCTTC.

The V gene is TRBV5-1, the J gene TRBJ1-1, with 10 nucleotides matching TRBD1. V shed 1 base and J 3 bases; nucleotides not matched to a gene: 9. This CDR3 region has 17 residues. CDR1 SGHRS and CDR2 YFSETQ come from the germline V gene. CDR3 DNA sequence: TGCGCCAGCAGCTTGTTTCGGGACAGGGGCATTGACACTGAAGCTTTCTTT. This codes for CASSLFRDRGIDTEAFF.

Many counts were recorded for this clonotype. CDR3 protein: CASSLAGGAGFYEQYF. In DNA form, the CDR3 reads TGTGCCAGCAGCTTGGCCGGGGGGGCCGGATTTTACGAGCAGTACTTC. The chain couples TRBV5-4 to TRBJ2-7, with 8 bases fitting TRBD2. The J segment lost 4 bases and the V segment lost 0 bases, leaving 9 bases of the junction unmatched. Germline V gives CDR1 SGHNT, CDR2 YYREEE (reference sequence). The CDR3 has 16 amino acids.

This clonotype occurred many times. This chain uses TRBV20-1 with TRBJ2-1; 11 nucleotides match TRBD2. Per the germline V gene, CDR1 is DFQATT and CDR2 is SNEGSKA (reference sequence). The CDR3 length is 15 residues. V was clipped by 6 bases and J by 10 bases; unmatched bases: 14. The CDR3 spells CSAEASSGGVQEQFF. The CDR3 nucleotides are TGCAGTGCGGAAGCGAGTAGCGGGGGGGTACAAGAGCAGTTCTTC.

This clonotype was detected ten times or more. The rearrangement uses TRBV6-5 and TRBJ1-4; 8 bases align to TRBD1. Germline V CDR1 and CDR2: MNHEY, SVGAGI. The CDR3 runs to 14 residues. Losses at the gene ends were 2 bases for V and 6 bases for J; bases not matched to a gene: 2. CDR3 residues: CASSYRDRHEKLFF. The CDR3 DNA is TGTGCCAGCAGTTACCGGGACAGGCATGAAAAACTGTTTTTT.

This clonotype appeared many times. The V call is TRBV20-1, the J call TRBJ1-5, with D uncertain. The CDR3 extends over 14 amino acids. The germline V gene encodes CDR1 DFQATT and CDR2 SNEGSKA (reference sequence). V lost 1 base and J lost 0, with 7 bases in between. The DNA for the CDR3 is TGCAGTGCTAGAGTACCGGCTAGCAATCAGCCCCAGCATTTT. Translating it yields CSARVPASNQPQHF.

This clonotype was detected ten times or more. The chain carries TRBV5-5 and TRBJ1-4; weak D call: TRBD1 (5 bases). V lost 4 bases and J lost 3, with 13 bases in between. This CDR3 contains 15 residues. Germline values: CDR1 SGHKS, CDR2 YYEKEE (reference sequence). DNA of the CDR3: TGTGCCAGCAGCCTTAGGGGCGCCGCTAATGAAAAACTGTTTTTT. Amino acid sequence: CASSLRGAANEKLFF.

This clonotype was observed many times. The genes are TRBV20-1 and TRBJ2-5; tentative D call: TRBD2 (6 bases). The CDR3 is 15 residues long. V lost 5 bases and J 7 bases, leaving 23 bases between the germline ends. Germline V gene sequence: CDR1 DFQATT, CDR2 SNEGSKA (reference sequence). CDR3 in amino acids: CSAPPLADEPGTQYF. For the CDR3, the DNA is TGCAGTGCTCCCCCTTTAGCGGATGAACCAGGGACCCAGTACTTC.

This clonotype was detected ten times or more. The V and J genes are TRBV27 and TRBJ1-5, with D unresolved. Germline V gene lookup returns CDR1 MNHEY and CDR2 SMNVEV (reference sequence). Trimming took off 8 bases at V and 1 base at J, with 9 bases between the two ends. This CDR3 contains 13 residues. The CDR3 loop reads CASGSPSNQPQHF. The CDR3 coding sequence is TGTGCCAGCGGCTCTCCGAGCAATCAGCCCCAGCATTTT.

This chain links TRBV28 with TRBJ1-1; D is undetermined. Germline-derived CDR1 and CDR2 are MDHEN and SYDVKM. The CDR3 consists of 13 residues. Trimming removed 4 bases at V and 0 bases at J, with 6 bases between. The CDR3 bases are TGTGCCAGCAGTTACTTACTGAACACTGAAGCTTTCTTT. Translating gives CASSYLLNTEAFF.

Many counts were recorded for this clonotype. CDR3 sequence (DNA): TGTGCCAGCAGCTTAGATCTAGCCAAAAACATTCAGTACTTC. Translating it yields CASSLDLAKNIQYF. The chain combines TRBV5-5 with TRBJ2-4; D unclear. This CDR3 spans 14 amino acids. V lost 2 bases and J 0 bases, leaving 6 bases between the germline ends. CDR1 is SGHKS, CDR2 YYEKEE, per germline (reference sequence).

This clonotype was recorded at least ten times. V usage is TRBV19 and J usage is TRBJ1-4, with D unclear. This CDR3 spans 13 amino acids. From germline, CDR1 is LNHDA and CDR2 SQIVND (reference sequence). The ends were cut back, 5 bases at V and 8 bases at J, with 12 bases in the middle. The CDR3 coding sequence is TGTGCCAGTAGTTCACCGAGTCTCGAAAAACTGTTTTTT. Its protein product is CASSSPSLEKLFF. Full variable domain (rest looked up from reference TRBV19 and TRBJ1-4): DGGITQSPKYLFRKEGQNVTLSCEQNLNHDAMYWYRQDPGQGLRLIYYSQIVNDFQKGDIAEGYSVSREKKESFPLTVTSAQKNPTAFYLCASSSPSLEKLFFGSGTQLSVL.